This TCR beta chain was recovered during a study of T-cell memory formation after mild COVID-19. TCRdb re-called the 5' RACE reads through MiXCR, storing one row per CDR3 protein. The sample shows approximately 260,000 distinct CDR3 sequences, more than 15% of them seen only once. The V gene's germline CDR1 is SGHKS and CDR2 YYEKEE (reference sequence). V lost 3 bases to trimming and J lost 8 bases, with 14 bases between them. CDR3 length equals 14 residues. This clonotype was observed a few times. This TCR was sampled from a young man who had mild COVID-19 (a few samples of this study predate the infection). Cell type and time point are not known. The rearrangement links TRBV5-5 to TRBJ1-4, with D perhaps matching TRBD1 (6 bases). Sequencing was performed on PBMCs or a T cell subset sorted from them (not recorded which). CDR3 bases: TGTGCCAGCAGCTCAACAGGGAACGGAGAAAAACTGTTTTTT. Its protein is CASSSTGNGEKLFF.